This TCR beta chain was documented in a study of T cells in Graves' hyperthyroidism and ophthalmopathy. Stable Graves' hyperthyroidism denoted no ophthalmopathy progression over 18 months. It was RNA transcripts that yielded the amplified TCR beta CDR3 regions. TCR CDR3 regions were first amplified by RT-PCR with HTBI primers. In TCRdb, the multiplex PCR reads were re-called with MiXCR into one record per CDR3 protein. The data show 300,000 to 400,000 distinct CDR3 sequences, with 15% to 20% seen just once and around 54% held by the top ten. This clonotype occurred a few times. Its antigen is currently unknown. Study findings and constraints: Most clonotypes expanded in thyroid above 0.001 were likewise present in blood.

Per the germline V gene, CDR1 is SNHLY and CDR2 is FYNNEI. The junction had 12 bases not matched to a gene; V was cut back by 4 bases and J by 2 bases. The length of the CDR3 is 18 residues. The source is a woman between 45 and 65 years old with Graves' hyperthyroidism. The chain combines TRBV2 with TRBJ2-3, with TRBD2 matching 10 bases. Sequencing was carried out using blood. CDR3 residues: CASSAAALAGASTDTQYF. DNA for the CDR3: TGTGCCAGCAGTGCTGCGGCTCTAGCGGGAGCCTCCACAGATACGCAGTATTTT.